This TCR beta chain was profiled in a study of blood T cell repertoires in COVID-19. Unmatched junction bases numbered 4, after V lost 4 bases and J lost 1 base. This CDR3 spans 15 amino acids. Germline CDR1 reads LGHNA; CDR2 reads YNFKEQ. Authors' analysis steps: It was from reference gene primer amplification that nucleated cell counts were estimated. Assay used: immunoSEQ multiplex PCR; TCRdb lists only in-frame clones, some missing. V and J calls and clone size are copied from that table; D and trimming were computed from the DNA. The sample records roughly 230,000 clones, around 90% being singletons.

The J gene is TRBJ1-2, the V gene TRBV4-2; 9 bases agree with TRBD1. Sequenced sample: peripheral blood. The receptor comes from a woman aged 60-75 years with COVID-19, enrolled during active disease. The DNA of the CDR3 is TGTGCCAGCAGCCCACAGGGGGCCCGTAACTATGGCTACACCTTC. It yields the protein CASSPQGARNYGYTF.